Shown below are 27 T cell receptor beta chains from a single sample sequenced in a study of cytomegalovirus exposure and HLA in healthy donors. Primers: 60 Vbeta forward and 13 Jbeta reverse. Measured with immunoSEQ multiplex PCR; TCRdb has only the in-frame clones, and not every one. The data contain 150,000 to 200,000 clones, around 76% of them seen just once; the ten biggest clones take up about 1.4%. The sample taken for sequencing was PBMCs. These receptors came from a girl between 10 and 17 years old in good health and CMV-seropositive.

This clone was recorded a few times. The chain couples TRBV4-1 to TRBJ2-7; TRBD2 agrees at 9 bases. The germline V gene has CDR1 MGHRA and CDR2 YSYEKL. There are 20 residues in the CDR3. With 2 bases clipped from V and 0 bases from J, the junction kept 17 bases outside the gene matches. CDR3 amino acids: CASSQPPLREGNYNSYEQYF. The CDR3 bases are TGCGCCAGCAGCCAACCTCCTTTGCGGGAGGGCAATTACAACTCCTACGAGCAGTACTTC.

The V gene is TRBV5-1, the J gene TRBJ1-2; weak D call: TRBD1 (5 bases). CDR1 and CDR2 from the germline V gene are SGHRS and YFSETQ. The ends were cut back, 4 bases at V and 0 bases at J, with 13 bases in the middle. The CDR3 spans 15 residues. The chain's CDR3 is CASSLRQSANYGYTF. The CDR3 coding sequence is TGCGCCAGCAGCCTAAGACAGAGTGCTAACTATGGCTACACCTTC.

Regarding this clone: In the same sample, other DNA sequences code for this CDR3. V is TRBV28 and J is TRBJ2-5, with D possibly TRBD2 on 6 matching bases. Trimming pared 9 bases from V and 4 bases from J, leaving 12 bases between. This CDR3 is built from 12 residues. Germline V gene data show CDR1 as MDHEN and CDR2 as SYDVKM. In DNA, the CDR3 is TGTGCCAGTCGCGGGGATAGAGAGACCCAGTACTTC. It is translated as CASRGDRETQYF.

The chain combines TRBV28 with TRBJ1-1; TRBD1 is a possible D gene (6 bases). V lost 6 bases, J lost 6 bases, and 17 bases lay in between. In germline, CDR1 is MDHEN, CDR2 SYDVKM. The CDR3 spans 14 residues. The CDR3 spells CASSRPGVWAEAFF. The CDR3 DNA sequence: TGTGCCAGCAGCCGCCCAGGGGTTTGGGCTGAAGCTTTCTTT. Full variable domain (remainder filled in from reference TRBV28 and TRBJ1-1): DVKVTQSSRYLVKRTGEKVFLECVQDMDHENMFWYRQDPGLGLRLIYFSYDVKMKEKGDIPEGYSVSREKKERFSLILESASTNQTSMYLCASSRPGVWAEAFFGQGTRLTVV.

The genes are TRBV27 and TRBJ2-7, with TRBD2 as a possible D gene (6 bases). Germline CDR1 MNHEY, CDR2 SMNVEV (reference sequence). V gave up 0 bases and J gave up 7 bases, with 16 bases separating them. The CDR3 is 15 amino acids. The CDR3 bases are TGTGCCAGCAGTTTATCGTACTCAGGAGCGGGTGAGCAGTACTTC. It translates to CASSLSYSGAGEQYF.

CDR3 bases: TGCGCCAGCAGCTTAGACGGGACTGACACCGGGGAGCTGTTTTTT. Translation gives CASSLDGTDTGELFF. This sequence joins TRBV5-1 and TRBJ2-2; TRBD2 might be the D (6 bases). V lost 2 bases and J lost 3, with 11 bases in between. This CDR3 is 15 amino acids long. Germline CDR1 and CDR2: SGHRS and YFSETQ.

The chain joins TRBV15 to TRBJ2-1; 12 nucleotides line up with TRBD1. CDR3 length equals 16 residues. CDR1 LNHNV and CDR2 YYDKDF come from the germline V gene (reference sequence). The V segment lost 2 bases and the J segment 7 bases; nucleotides outside the gene matches: 6. Here the CDR3 reads CATSRPGQGAWNEQFF. In DNA form, the CDR3 reads TGTGCCACCAGCAGACCGGGACAGGGGGCTTGGAATGAGCAGTTCTTC.

The chain combines TRBV5-5 with TRBJ2-3; TRBD1 agrees at 7 bases. CDR1 and CDR2 from the germline V gene are SGHKS and YYEKEE (reference sequence). Unmatched junction bases numbered 5, after V lost 2 bases and J lost 5 bases. There are 14 residues in the CDR3. In DNA, the CDR3 is TGTGCCAGCAGCTTCTTAACAGGGGAAGATACGCAGTATTTT. Its protein is CASSFLTGEDTQYF.

This rearrangement joins TRBV7-6 to TRBJ2-3, with D possibly TRBD1 on 6 matching bases. Germline assignment: CDR1 SGHVS and CDR2 FNYEAQ. V was pared by 6 bases and J by 2 bases, with 15 bases between. CDR3 length equals 15 residues. The CDR3 coding sequence is TGTGCCAGCAGGCGTCTAGGGGGAAACACAGATACGCAGTATTTT. Amino acid sequence: CASRRLGGNTDTQYF.

J is TRBJ2-6 and V is TRBV19; a weak D match, TRBD2 (6 bases). The germline V gene encodes CDR1 LNHDA and CDR2 SQIVND (reference sequence). The CDR3 is made up of 17 amino acids. Trimming left V 4 bases short and J 0 bases short, with 13 bases between. As DNA, the CDR3 is TGTGCCAGTAGTAGGCGGGGAAAAGGCTCTGGGGCCAACGTCCTGACTTTC. It codes for CASSRRGKGSGANVLTF.

The chain joins TRBV6-1 to TRBJ2-7; 8 nucleotides match TRBD1. Germline assignment: CDR1 MNHNS and CDR2 SASEGT. CDR3 length: 13 residues. With 6 bases clipped from V and 3 bases from J, the junction kept 4 bases outside the gene matches. The CDR3 DNA follows: TGTGCCAGCAGGGACAGGGTTTACTACGAGCAGTACTTC. It translates to CASRDRVYYEQYF.

This chain joins TRBV14 and TRBJ1-3; no definite D call. CDR1 is SGHDN and CDR2 is FVKESK in the germline V gene. There are 14 residues in the CDR3. Trimming left V 0 bases short and J 2 bases short, with 5 bases between. CDR3: CASSQDFAGNTIYF. CDR3 nucleotide sequence: TGTGCCAGCAGCCAAGATTTCGCTGGAAACACCATATATTTT.

In this sample, this clone turned up a few times. V gene TRBV19 combines with J gene TRBJ2-3, with D perhaps matching TRBD2 (5 bases). The CDR3 is 13 amino acids. V was cut by 5 bases and J by 5 bases, with 11 bases left in between. Germline V gene lookup returns CDR1 LNHDA and CDR2 SQIVND (reference sequence). CDR3 nucleotides: TGTGCCAGTAGTGGGCAGGCGGGAGATACGCAGTATTTT. This gives the protein CASSGQAGDTQYF.

This clone has a handful of counts. The J gene is TRBJ2-7, the V gene TRBV9; D is perhaps TRBD2 (6 bases). The CDR3 contains 14 residues. The V end was cut by 4 bases, the J end by 6 bases, with 17 bases between. From germline, CDR1 is SGDLS and CDR2 YYNGEE. CDR3 protein: CASSYGGQVFEQYF. The CDR3 DNA is TGTGCCAGCAGCTACGGGGGTCAGGTTTTCGAGCAGTACTTC.

The chain joins TRBV5-1 to TRBJ1-4; 9 nucleotides line up with TRBD1. The CDR3 spans 14 residues. Germline CDR1 SGHRS, CDR2 YFSETQ. After removal of 3 bases from V and 4 bases from J, the junction contained 1 base not matched to a gene. The CDR3 loop reads CASSSTGGNEKLFF. CDR3 DNA sequence: TGCGCCAGCAGCTCGACAGGGGGTAATGAAAAACTGTTTTTT.

This chain uses TRBV28 with TRBJ1-1; 10 nucleotides match TRBD1. Trimming at V came to 3 bases and at J to 7 bases, leaving 5 bases not matched to a gene. Germline CDR1 and CDR2: MDHEN and SYDVKM. The CDR3 totals 14 residues. The CDR3: CASSFSGTGVEAFF. The CDR3 DNA follows: TGTGCCAGCAGTTTCAGTGGGACAGGGGTTGAAGCTTTCTTT.

The chain carries TRBV7-9 and TRBJ1-2; 7 positions agree with TRBD1. J lost 5 bases, V lost 5 bases, and 11 bases had no gene match. The length of the CDR3 is 15 residues. Germline-derived CDR1 and CDR2 are SEHNR and FQNEAQ (reference sequence). CDR3 coding DNA: TGTGCCAGCAGCGGAGTGACAGGGCTGAGGTATGGCTACACCTTC. It is translated as CASSGVTGLRYGYTF.

This clone was found a few times. The J gene is TRBJ2-3, the V gene TRBV18; TRBD2 might be the D (5 bases). This CDR3 comprises 12 residues. Germline assignment: CDR1 KGHSH and CDR2 LQKENI. Trimming pared 9 bases from V and 6 bases from J, leaving 13 bases between. The CDR3 sequence is CASLLSGDTQYF. CDR3 nucleotide sequence: TGTGCCAGTCTGCTATCGGGGGATACGCAGTATTTT.

This chain connects TRBV2 to TRBJ1-3, with D unresolved. The germline V gene encodes CDR1 SNHLY and CDR2 FYNNEI. This CDR3 region has 17 residues. V was cut by 4 bases and J by 0 bases, with 16 bases left in between. The CDR3 DNA follows: TGTGCCAGCAGTGGACGACCCGGAGCCCTCTCTGGAAACACCATATATTTT. It is translated as CASSGRPGALSGNTIYF.

This clone was observed a few times. V and J are TRBV4-1 and TRBJ2-7; TRBD1 aligns across 7 bases. The CDR3 contains 15 residues. V lost 0 bases and J lost 1; bases outside the gene matches: 3. Germline V CDR1 and CDR2: MGHRA, YSYEKL. CDR3 in amino acids: CASSQDDRASYEQYF. The CDR3 DNA reads as TGCGCCAGCAGCCAAGATGACAGGGCTTCCTACGAGCAGTACTTC.

The gene calls are TRBV30 and TRBJ2-7; TRBD2 is a possible D gene (5 bases). This CDR3 comprises 14 residues. Per germline, CDR1 GTSNPN and CDR2 SVGIG (reference sequence). Trimming removed 3 bases at V and 3 bases at J, with 15 bases between. In nucleotides, the CDR3 is TGTGCCTGGAGCCGGGAAACATGGGGCTACGAGCAGTACTTC. It yields the protein CAWSRETWGYEQYF.

This clone was counted a single time. J is TRBJ2-3 and V is TRBV19; TRBD2 aligns across 10 bases. CDR3 length: 17 amino acids. Germline V CDR1 and CDR2: LNHDA, SQIVND (reference sequence). V shed 8 bases and J 5 bases; nucleotides not matched to a gene: 16. The CDR3 here is CASRSALAGVTGDTQYF. The CDR3 bases are TGTGCCAGTCGTTCAGCCCTAGCGGGGGTAACCGGAGATACGCAGTATTTT.

J is TRBJ2-3 and V is TRBV11-2, with 8 bases matching TRBD2. The J segment lost 4 bases and the V segment lost 3 bases, leaving 12 bases of the junction unmatched. The length of the CDR3 is 17 residues. CDR1 is SGHAT and CDR2 is FQNNGV in the germline V gene. The CDR3 here is CASSFQTGGGASDTQYF. Here the CDR3 DNA reads TGTGCCAGCAGCTTTCAAACCGGGGGGGGAGCCTCAGATACGCAGTATTTT.

The rearrangement links TRBV6-5 to TRBJ1-2; D is uncertain. Trimming took off 5 bases at V and 2 bases at J, with 6 bases between the two ends. The CDR3 length is 12 residues. Germline V gives CDR1 MNHEY, CDR2 SVGAGI. The CDR3: CASSTQNYGYTF. Here the CDR3 DNA reads TGTGCCAGCAGTACACAGAACTATGGCTACACCTTC.

Points on this clone: Compared with germline, one end of the junction differs, possibly owing to a read error. The V call is TRBV28, the J call TRBJ1-1; possibly TRBD1 for D (6 bases). CDR3 length: 15 residues. Germline CDR1 is MDHEN and CDR2 is SYDVKM. In nucleotides, the CDR3 is TGTGCCAGCAGTTTAAAAGACAGGTTGAATACTGAAGCTTTCTTT. As protein: CASSLKDRLNTEAFF.

V and J are TRBV28 and TRBJ2-1; TRBD1 matches at 7 bases. The CDR3 runs to 14 residues. The junction had 4 bases not matched to a gene; V was cut back by 6 bases and J by 2 bases. The germline CDR1 and CDR2 sequences are MDHEN and SYDVKM. As DNA, the CDR3 is TGTGCCAGCAGCTATACAGGGGCCTACAATGAGCAGTTCTTC. Its translation is CASSYTGAYNEQFF.

The rearrangement links TRBV15 to TRBJ2-1; D gene ambiguous. The CDR3 consists of 15 residues. V was trimmed by 0 bases and J by 5 bases, leaving 11 bases between them. Germline V lookup: CDR1 LNHNV, CDR2 YYDKDF (reference sequence). CDR3 sequence reads: CATSRDLNFHNEQFF. The CDR3 DNA reads TGTGCCACCAGCAGAGATCTAAACTTTCACAATGAGCAGTTCTTC.